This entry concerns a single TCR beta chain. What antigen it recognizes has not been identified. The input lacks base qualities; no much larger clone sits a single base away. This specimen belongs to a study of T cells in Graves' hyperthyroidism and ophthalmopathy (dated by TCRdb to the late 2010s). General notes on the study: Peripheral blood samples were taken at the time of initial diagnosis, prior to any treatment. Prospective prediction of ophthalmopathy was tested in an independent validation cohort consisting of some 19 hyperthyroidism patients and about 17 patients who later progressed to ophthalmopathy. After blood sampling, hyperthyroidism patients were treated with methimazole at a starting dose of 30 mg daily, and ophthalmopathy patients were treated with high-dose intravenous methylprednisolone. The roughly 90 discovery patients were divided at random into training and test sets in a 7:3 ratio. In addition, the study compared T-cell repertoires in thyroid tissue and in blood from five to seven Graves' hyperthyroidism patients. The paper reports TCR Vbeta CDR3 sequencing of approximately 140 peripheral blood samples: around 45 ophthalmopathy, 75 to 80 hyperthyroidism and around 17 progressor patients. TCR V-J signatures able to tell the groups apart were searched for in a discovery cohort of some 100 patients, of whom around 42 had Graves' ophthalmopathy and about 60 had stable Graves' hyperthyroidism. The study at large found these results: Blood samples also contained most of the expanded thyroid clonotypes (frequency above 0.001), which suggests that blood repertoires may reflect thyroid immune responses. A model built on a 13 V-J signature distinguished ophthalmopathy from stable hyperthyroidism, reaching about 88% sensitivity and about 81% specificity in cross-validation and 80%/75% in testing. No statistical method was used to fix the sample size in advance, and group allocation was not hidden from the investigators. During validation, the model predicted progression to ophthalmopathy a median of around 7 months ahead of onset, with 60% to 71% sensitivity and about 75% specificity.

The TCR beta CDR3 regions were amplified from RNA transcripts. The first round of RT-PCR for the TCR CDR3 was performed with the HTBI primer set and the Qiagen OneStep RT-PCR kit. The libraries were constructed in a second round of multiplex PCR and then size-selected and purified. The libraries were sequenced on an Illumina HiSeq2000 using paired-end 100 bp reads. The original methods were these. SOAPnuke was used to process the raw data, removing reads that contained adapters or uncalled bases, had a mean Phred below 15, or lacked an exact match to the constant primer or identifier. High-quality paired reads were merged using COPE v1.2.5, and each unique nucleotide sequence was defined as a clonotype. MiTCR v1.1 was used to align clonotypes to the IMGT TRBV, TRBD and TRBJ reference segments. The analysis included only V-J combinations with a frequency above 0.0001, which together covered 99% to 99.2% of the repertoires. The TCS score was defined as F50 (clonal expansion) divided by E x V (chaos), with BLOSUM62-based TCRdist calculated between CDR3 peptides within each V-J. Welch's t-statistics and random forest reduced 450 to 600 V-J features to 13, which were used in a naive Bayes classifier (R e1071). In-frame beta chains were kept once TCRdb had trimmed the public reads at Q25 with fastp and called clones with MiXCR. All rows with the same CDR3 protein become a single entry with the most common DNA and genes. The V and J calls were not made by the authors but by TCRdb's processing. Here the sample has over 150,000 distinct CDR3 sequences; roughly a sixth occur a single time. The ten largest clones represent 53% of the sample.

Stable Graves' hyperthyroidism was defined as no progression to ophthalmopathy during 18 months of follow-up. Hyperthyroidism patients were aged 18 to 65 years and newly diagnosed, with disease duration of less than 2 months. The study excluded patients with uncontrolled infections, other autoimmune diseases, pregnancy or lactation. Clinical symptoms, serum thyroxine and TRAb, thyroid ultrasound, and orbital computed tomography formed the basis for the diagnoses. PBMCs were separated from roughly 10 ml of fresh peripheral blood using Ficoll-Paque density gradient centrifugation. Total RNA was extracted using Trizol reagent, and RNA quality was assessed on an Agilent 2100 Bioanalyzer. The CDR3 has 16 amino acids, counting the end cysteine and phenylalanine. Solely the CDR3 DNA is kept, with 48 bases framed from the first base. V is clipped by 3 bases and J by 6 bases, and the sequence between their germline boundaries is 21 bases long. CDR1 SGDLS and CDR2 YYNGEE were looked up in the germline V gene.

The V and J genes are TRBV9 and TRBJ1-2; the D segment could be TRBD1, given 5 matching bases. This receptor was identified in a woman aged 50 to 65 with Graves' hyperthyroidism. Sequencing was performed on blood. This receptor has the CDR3 CASSGAGPLLLHGYTF. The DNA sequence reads TGTGCCAGCAGCGGCGCGGGACCGCTTCTACTTCATGGCTACACCTTC.